This TCR beta chain was sequenced in a study of CD8 T cells in ankylosing spondylitis. Study-wide points: Significantly higher representation of disease-linked clones was reported for matched ankylosing spondylitis synovial fluid.

MiXCR was run by TCRdb on the 5' RACE reads, yielding one entry per CDR3 protein. The sample lists 250,000 to 300,000 distinct CDR3 sequences; more than 15% were seen once. Concerning this clonotype itself: Its antigen is currently unknown.

Germline V gene sequence: CDR1 DFQATT, CDR2 SNEGSKA (reference sequence). This CDR3 contains 15 residues. J was trimmed by 2 bases and V by 1 base; bases with no gene match: 7. This clonotype originated in a male donor with ankylosing spondylitis or in good health (not recorded which). What was sequenced was blood, either unsorted or a sorted T cell fraction (not recorded which). The V gene is TRBV20-1, the J gene TRBJ2-7; the match to TRBD1 covers 8 bases. CDR3 bases: TGCAGTGCTAGAGTCGCCCAGGGGGCCCCCTACGAGCAGTACTTC. Its translation: CSARVAQGAPYEQYF.